This TCR beta chain was retrieved from a study of OX40 agonist ivuxolimab in advanced cancers. Trimming took 9 bases from V and 5 from J, leaving 13 bases between them. The length of the CDR3 is 12 residues. Germline V gene data show CDR1 as MNHNS and CDR2 as SASEGT. Measured with immunoSEQ multiplex PCR; TCRdb has only the in-frame clones, and not every one. This sample has approximately 89,000 clones; around nine tenths occur once, and the top ten carry 0.3% to 0.35%. This specimen consisted of CD4+ or CD8+ T cells sorted from blood, obtained in a trial of the OX40 agonist ivuxolimab. The clonotype originates from an adult with an advanced solid tumor such as melanoma, head and neck, liver or kidney cancer. The chain joins TRBV6-1 to TRBJ2-5; a weak D match, TRBD2 (5 bases). CDR3: CASGEFWETQYF. CDR3 nucleotide sequence: TGTGCCAGTGGGGAGTTTTGGGAGACCCAGTACTTC.